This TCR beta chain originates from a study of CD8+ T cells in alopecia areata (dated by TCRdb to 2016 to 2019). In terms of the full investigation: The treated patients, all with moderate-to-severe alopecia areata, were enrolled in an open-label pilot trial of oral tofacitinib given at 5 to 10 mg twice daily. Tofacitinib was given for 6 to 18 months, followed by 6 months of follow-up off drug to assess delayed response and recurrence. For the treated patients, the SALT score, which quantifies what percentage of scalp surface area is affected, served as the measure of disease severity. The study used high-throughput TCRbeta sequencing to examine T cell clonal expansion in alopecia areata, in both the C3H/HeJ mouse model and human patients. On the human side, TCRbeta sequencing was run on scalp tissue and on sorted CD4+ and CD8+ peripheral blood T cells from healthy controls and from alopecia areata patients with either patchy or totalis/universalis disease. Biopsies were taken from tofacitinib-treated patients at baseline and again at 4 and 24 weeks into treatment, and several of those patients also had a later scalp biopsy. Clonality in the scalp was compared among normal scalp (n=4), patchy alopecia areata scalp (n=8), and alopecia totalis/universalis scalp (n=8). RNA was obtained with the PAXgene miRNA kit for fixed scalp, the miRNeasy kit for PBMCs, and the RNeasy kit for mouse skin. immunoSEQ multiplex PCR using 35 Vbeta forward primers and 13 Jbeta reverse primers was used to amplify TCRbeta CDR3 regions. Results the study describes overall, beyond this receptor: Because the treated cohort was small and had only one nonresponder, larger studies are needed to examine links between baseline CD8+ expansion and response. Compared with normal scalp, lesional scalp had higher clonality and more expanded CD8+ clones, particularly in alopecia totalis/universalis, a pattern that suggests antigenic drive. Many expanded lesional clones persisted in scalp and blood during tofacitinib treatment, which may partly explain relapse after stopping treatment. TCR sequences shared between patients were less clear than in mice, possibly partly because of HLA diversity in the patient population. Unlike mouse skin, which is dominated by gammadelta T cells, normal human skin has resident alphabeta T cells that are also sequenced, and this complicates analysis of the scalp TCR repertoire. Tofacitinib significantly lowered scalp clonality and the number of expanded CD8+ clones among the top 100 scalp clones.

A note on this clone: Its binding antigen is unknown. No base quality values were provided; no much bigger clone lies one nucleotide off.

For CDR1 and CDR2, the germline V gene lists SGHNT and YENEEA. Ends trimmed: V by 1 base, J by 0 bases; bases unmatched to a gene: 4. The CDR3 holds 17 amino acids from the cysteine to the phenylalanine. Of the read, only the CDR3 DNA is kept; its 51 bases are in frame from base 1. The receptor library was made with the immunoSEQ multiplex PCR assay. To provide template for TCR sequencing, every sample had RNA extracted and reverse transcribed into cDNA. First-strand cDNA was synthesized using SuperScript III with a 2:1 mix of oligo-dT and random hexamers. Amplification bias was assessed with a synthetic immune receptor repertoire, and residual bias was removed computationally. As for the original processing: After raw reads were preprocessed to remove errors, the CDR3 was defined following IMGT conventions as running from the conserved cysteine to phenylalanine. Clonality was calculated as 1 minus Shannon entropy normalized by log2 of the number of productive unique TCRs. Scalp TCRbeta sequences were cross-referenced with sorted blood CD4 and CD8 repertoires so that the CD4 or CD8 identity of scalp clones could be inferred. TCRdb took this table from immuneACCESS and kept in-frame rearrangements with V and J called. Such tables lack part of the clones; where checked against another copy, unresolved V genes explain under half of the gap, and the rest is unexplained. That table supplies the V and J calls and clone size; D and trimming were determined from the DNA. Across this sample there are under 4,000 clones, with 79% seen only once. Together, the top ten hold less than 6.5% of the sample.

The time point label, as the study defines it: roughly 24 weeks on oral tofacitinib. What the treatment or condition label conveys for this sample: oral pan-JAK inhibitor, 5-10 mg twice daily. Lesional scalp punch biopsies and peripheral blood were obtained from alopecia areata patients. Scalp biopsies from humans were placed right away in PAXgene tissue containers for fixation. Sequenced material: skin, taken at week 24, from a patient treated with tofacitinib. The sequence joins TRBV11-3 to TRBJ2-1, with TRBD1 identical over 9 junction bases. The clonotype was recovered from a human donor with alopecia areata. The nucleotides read TGTGCCAGCAGCTTAGGGGACAGGGTGGGCTCCTACAATGAGCAGTTCTTC. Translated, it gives CASSLGDRVGSYNEQFF.